This TCR beta chain comes out of a study of CD8+CD57+ T cells in acquired aplastic anemia. The germline V gene encodes CDR1 SGDLS and CDR2 YYNGEE. Termini included, the CDR3 measures 14 amino acids. Using genomic DNA as the template, TCR beta VDJ and CDR3 profiling was carried out. TCRdb reprocessed the reads with MiXCR, giving one entry per CDR3 protein. The data contain 150,000 to 200,000 distinct CDR3 sequences, 64% of them singletons. About this clonotype: It is unclear where the CDR3 begins or ends on the DNA, so no DNA is shown, and the CDR3 is as TCRdb lists it.

The sequenced sample consisted of sorted CD4+, CD8+, or CD8+CD57+ T cells (not recorded which) from PBMCs. The receptor was derived from a human donor with severe aplastic anemia or a healthy control (not recorded which). The gene calls are TRBV9 and TRBJ1-5; the table's D call, TRBD1, was not checked against the DNA. CDR3 residues: CASSVGTGSGYEHF.